This T cell receptor (beta chain) was recorded in a study of OX40 agonist ivuxolimab in advanced cancers. Assay used: immunoSEQ multiplex PCR; TCRdb lists only in-frame clones, some missing. The sample comprises approximately 76,000 clones, 94% of which are singletons, and approximately 9.9% rests with the top ten. The TCR comes from an adult with an advanced solid tumor such as melanoma, head and neck, liver or kidney cancer. This sample comprised CD4+ or CD8+ T cells sorted from blood, obtained in a trial of the OX40 agonist ivuxolimab.

Written as DNA, the CDR3 is TGTGCCAGTACTCCTTTCCGAATACCGAGGACAACTAATGAAAAACTGTTTTTT. Residues: CASTPFRIPRTTNEKLFF. This rearrangement joins TRBV19 to TRBJ1-4; no firm D call. V was pared by 7 bases and J by 0 bases, with 21 bases between. There are 18 residues in the CDR3. Germline CDR1 is LNHDA and CDR2 is SQIVND (reference sequence).